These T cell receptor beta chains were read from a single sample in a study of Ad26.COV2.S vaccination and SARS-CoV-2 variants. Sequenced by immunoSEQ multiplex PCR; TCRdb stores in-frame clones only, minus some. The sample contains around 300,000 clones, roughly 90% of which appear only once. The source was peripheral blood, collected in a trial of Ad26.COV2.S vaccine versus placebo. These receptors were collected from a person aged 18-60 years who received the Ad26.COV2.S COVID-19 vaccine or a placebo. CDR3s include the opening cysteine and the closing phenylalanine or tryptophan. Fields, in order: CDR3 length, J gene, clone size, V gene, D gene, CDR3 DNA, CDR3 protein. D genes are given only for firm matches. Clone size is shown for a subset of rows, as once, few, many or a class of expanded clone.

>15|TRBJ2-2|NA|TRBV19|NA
TGTGCCAGTCTAGACAGGCCGGCGAACACCGGGGAGCTGTTTTTT
CASLDRPANTGELFF
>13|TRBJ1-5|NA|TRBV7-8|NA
TGTGCCAGCAGCTTAGGTCGGGGACAGCCCCAGCATTTT
CASSLGRGQPQHF
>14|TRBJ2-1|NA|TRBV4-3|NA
TGCGCCAGCAGCCAGGAAACGGGGTCGAATGAGCAGTTCTTC
CASSQETGSNEQFF
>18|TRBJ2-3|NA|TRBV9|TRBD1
TGTGCCAGCAGCGTACGGGGTGGGGACAGGGGGCTCGGAGATACGCAGTATTTT
CASSVRGGDRGLGDTQYF
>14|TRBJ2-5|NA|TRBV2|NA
TGTGCCAGCAACTCCGGGACATACCAAGAGACCCAGTACTTC
CASNSGTYQETQYF
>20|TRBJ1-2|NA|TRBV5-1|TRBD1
TGCGCCAGCAGCTTGAGATACACCGGGACAGGGGCGTCTCAACACTATGGCTACACCTTC
CASSLRYTGTGASQHYGYTF
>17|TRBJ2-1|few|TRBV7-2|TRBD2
TGTGCCAGCAGCTTAGGACTCGGGACTATTAGGACCAATGAGCAGTTCTTC
CASSLGLGTIRTNEQFF
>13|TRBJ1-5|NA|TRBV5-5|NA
TGTGCCAGCAGTGGGGACATTTATCAGCCCCAGCATTTT
CASSGDIYQPQHF
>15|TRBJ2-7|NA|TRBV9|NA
TGTGCCAGCAGCGTAGGGGCAGTGGGGGAATACGAGCAGTACTTC
CASSVGAVGEYEQYF
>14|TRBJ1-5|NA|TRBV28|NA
TGTGCCAGCAGTTTGAAGAAGGACGATCAGCCCCAGCATTTT
CASSLKKDDQPQHF
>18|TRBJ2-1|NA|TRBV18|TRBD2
TGTGCCAGCTCACCAAACCTAGCGGGAGTGTCAGGCTACAATGAGCAGTTCTTC
CASSPNLAGVSGYNEQFF
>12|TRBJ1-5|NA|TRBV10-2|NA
TGCGCCAGCAGTGAGATTGGTTGGCCCCAGCATTTT
CASSEIGWPQHF
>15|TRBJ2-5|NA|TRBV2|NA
TGTGCCAGCACCGCAGGGTTGGGGAACCAAGAGACCCAGTACTTC
CASTAGLGNQETQYF
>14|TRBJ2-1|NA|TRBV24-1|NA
TGTGCCACCAGTGATGGGACCGCCAGGAATGAGCAGTTCTTC
CATSDGTARNEQFF
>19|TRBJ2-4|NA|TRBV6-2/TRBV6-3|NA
TGTGCCAGCAGCCCAAAAGGGGGACGGTCGACTCTAGCCAAAAACATTCAGTACTTC
CASSPKGGRSTLAKNIQYF
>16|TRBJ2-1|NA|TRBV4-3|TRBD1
TGCGCCAGCAGCCAAGTGAGAGGGGGCTCTTACAATGAGCAGTTCTTC
CASSQVRGGSYNEQFF
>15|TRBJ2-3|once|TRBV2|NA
TGTGCCAGCAGAGCACAGGGGACTAGCACAGATACGCAGTATTTT
CASRAQGTSTDTQYF
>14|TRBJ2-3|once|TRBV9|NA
TGTGCCAGCAGCGCCGCAATTGGCACAGATACGCAGTATTTT
CASSAAIGTDTQYF
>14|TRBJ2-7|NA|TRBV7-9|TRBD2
TGTGCCAGCAGCTTAGCGACTAGCGGGGACGAGCAGTACTTC
CASSLATSGDEQYF
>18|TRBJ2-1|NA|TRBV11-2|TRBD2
TGTGCCAGCAGCCCCCGACGGGTGCTAGCGGGAGTGGGCAATGAGCAGTTCTTC
CASSPRRVLAGVGNEQFF
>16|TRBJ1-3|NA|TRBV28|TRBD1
TGTGCCAGCAGCCCCGGACAGGGGAGCTCTGGAAACACCATATATTTT
CASSPGQGSSGNTIYF
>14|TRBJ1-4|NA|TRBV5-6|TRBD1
TGTGCCAGCAGCTTGACAGGGGGGAATGAAAAACTGTTTTTT
CASSLTGGNEKLFF
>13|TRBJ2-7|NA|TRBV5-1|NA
TGCGCCAGCAGCTTGGAGGCCTCCTACGAGCAGTACTTC
CASSLEASYEQYF
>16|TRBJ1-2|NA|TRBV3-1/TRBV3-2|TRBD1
TGTGCCAGCAGCCAAGGCCCGGGAACAGGGGCGGTTGGCTACACCTTC
CASSQGPGTGAVGYTF
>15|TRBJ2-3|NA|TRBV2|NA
TGTGCCAGCAGTGTTGTGCAGGGGAGCACAGATACGCAGTATTTT
CASSVVQGSTDTQYF
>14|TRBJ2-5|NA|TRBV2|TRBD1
TGTGCCAGCAGTAAGGGACAGGGAGAAGAGACCCAGTACTTC
CASSKGQGEETQYF
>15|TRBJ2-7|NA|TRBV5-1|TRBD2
TGCGCCAGCAGCTTGGCGGTAGCGGGACCCTACGAGCAGTACTTC
CASSLAVAGPYEQYF
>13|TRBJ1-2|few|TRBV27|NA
TGTGCCAGCAGTTTATCAGGGTCCTATGGCTACACCTTC
CASSLSGSYGYTF
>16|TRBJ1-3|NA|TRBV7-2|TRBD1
TGTGCCAGCAGCTGGGACAGGGGGCTAACTGGAAACACCATATATTTT
CASSWDRGLTGNTIYF
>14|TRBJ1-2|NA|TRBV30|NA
TGTGCCTGGAGTTATGGACAGTATAACTATGGCTACACCTTC
CAWSYGQYNYGYTF
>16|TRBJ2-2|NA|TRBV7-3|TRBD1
TGTGCCAGCAGCATAACGACAGGGTCTGGCACCGGGGAGCTGTTTTTT
CASSITTGSGTGELFF
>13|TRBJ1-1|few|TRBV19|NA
TGTGCCAGTAGTACCCGACCCGCGCTTGAAGCTTTCTTT
CASSTRPALEAFF
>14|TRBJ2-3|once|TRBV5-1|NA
TGCGCCAGCAGCTTGCCATCGAGGAGGGATACGCAGTATTTT
CASSLPSRRDTQYF
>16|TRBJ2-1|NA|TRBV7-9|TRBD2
TGTGCCAGCAGCTTAAGGGGACTAGCGGGAGTGGATGAGCAGTTCTTC
CASSLRGLAGVDEQFF
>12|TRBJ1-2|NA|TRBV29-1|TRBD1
TGCAGAGCCGGGACAGATAACTATGGCTACACCTTC
CRAGTDNYGYTF
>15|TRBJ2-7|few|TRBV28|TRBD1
TGTGCCAGCAGTGTTCCGGGACAGTCCTCCTACGAGCAGTACTTC
CASSVPGQSSYEQYF
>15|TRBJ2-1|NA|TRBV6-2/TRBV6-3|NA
TGTGCCAGCAGCTCCCGGGGAGCGAATTACAATGAGCAGTTCTTC
CASSSRGANYNEQFF
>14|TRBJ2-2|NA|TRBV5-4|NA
TGTGCCAGCACCTCCGGGCGGGCGGCCGGGGAGCTGTTTTTT
CASTSGRAAGELFF
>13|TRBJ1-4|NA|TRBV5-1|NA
TGCGCCAGCAGCTTGGGCGATAATGAAAAACTGTTTTTT
CASSLGDNEKLFF
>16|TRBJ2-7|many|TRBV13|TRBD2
TGTGCCAGCAGCTCCCTTAGCGGGAGGGCCAGGTACGAGCAGTACTTC
CASSSLSGRARYEQYF
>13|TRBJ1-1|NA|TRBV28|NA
TGTGCCAGCAGTATGGAGTGGGGCACTGAAGCTTTCTTT
CASSMEWGTEAFF
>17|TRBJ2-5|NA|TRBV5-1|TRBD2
TGCGCCAGCAGCTTCCATGGGAGGGCCGGGGACCTCGGTGCCCAGTACTTC
CASSFHGRAGDLGAQYF
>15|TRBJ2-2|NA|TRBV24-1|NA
TGTGCCACCGAAGGACCGGGGGTTGTGGCCGGGGAGCTGTTTTTT
CATEGPGVVAGELFF
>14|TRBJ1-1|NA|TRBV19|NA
TGTGCCAGTAGCCCTACGGGGGGTAACACTGAAGCTTTCTTT
CASSPTGGNTEAFF
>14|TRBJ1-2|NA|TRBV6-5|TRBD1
TGTGCCAGCGTTAAGGACAGGGAAGTCTATGGCTACACCTTC
CASVKDREVYGYTF
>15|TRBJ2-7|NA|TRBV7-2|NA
TGTGCCAGCAGCTTAGATGGGGCGGCTCAGGACGAGCAGTACTTC
CASSLDGAAQDEQYF